The next 10 T cell receptor beta chains were all read from a single sample in a study of shared T cell receptors in the human thymus. Profiled with immunoSEQ multiplex PCR; TCRdb holds only in-frame clones, not every one. The sample includes some 720,000 clones, around 87% of them seen just once. The same specimen was also included in a second study, on human thymus T cells.

What was sequenced was thymocytes. The receptors come from a boy under two years old with a congenital heart defect.

V usage is TRBV28 and J usage is TRBJ2-7; D possibly corresponds to TRBD2 (7 bases). This CDR3 has 16 residues. The germline V and J ends were trimmed by 5 bases and 4 bases, with 21 bases remaining between them. Per the germline V gene, CDR1 is MDHEN and CDR2 is SYDVKM. Here the CDR3 reads CASSPPLRGAGYEQYF. In DNA form, the CDR3 reads TGTGCCAGCAGTCCGCCCCTCCGGGGGGCGGGATACGAGCAGTACTTC.

The J gene is TRBJ2-5, the V gene TRBV7-9, with D hard to call. This CDR3 is 16 amino acids long. Trimming removed 1 base at V and 5 bases at J, with 17 bases between. CDR1 SEHNR and CDR2 FQNEAQ come from the germline V gene (reference sequence). The CDR3 loop is CASSLGRQRRRETQYF. The CDR3 coding sequence is TGTGCCAGCAGCTTAGGGCGTCAGCGACGGCGGGAGACCCAGTACTTC.

The chain uses TRBV29-1 and TRBJ2-1, with TRBD1 identical over 7 bases. The germline V gene has CDR1 SQVTM and CDR2 ANQGSEA. The CDR3 extends over 16 amino acids. The V gene end was trimmed by 3 bases and the J gene end by 6 bases; junction bases not matched to a gene: 14. The CDR3 spells CSVDLDSGQKSNEQFF. CDR3 DNA sequence: TGCAGCGTTGATCTGGACTCGGGACAGAAAAGCAATGAGCAGTTCTTC.

This chain joins TRBV7-9 and TRBJ1-4; D not resolved. This CDR3 is 16 amino acids long. V dropped 3 bases and J dropped 2 bases, with 13 bases sitting between them. Per the germline V gene, CDR1 is SEHNR and CDR2 is FQNEAQ (reference sequence). The DNA for the CDR3 is TGTGCCAGCAGCTTGAGTTCGGAGTGGACTAATGAAAAACTGTTTTTT. This sequence encodes CASSLSSEWTNEKLFF. The full variable domain, with the rest looked up from reference TRBV7-9 and TRBJ1-4, is DTGVSQNPRHKITKRGQNVTFRCDPISEHNRLYWYRQTLGQGPEFLTYFQNEAQLEKSRLLSDRFSAERPKGSFSTLEIQRTEQGDSAMYLCASSLSSEWTNEKLFFGSGTQLSVL.

The sample holds one count of this clone. The gene calls are TRBV4-3 and TRBJ2-7; no reliable D call. The V gene lost 0 bases and the J gene lost 3 bases, with 9 bases spanning the gap. This CDR3 has 14 residues. Germline V CDR1 and CDR2: LGHNA, YSLEER. The CDR3 loop reads CASSQDETIYEQYF. CDR3 DNA sequence: TGCGCCAGCAGCCAAGACGAGACAATCTACGAGCAGTACTTC.

This clone has just one count. The chain has TRBV14 and TRBJ1-5; no clear D. The germline V gene encodes CDR1 SGHDN and CDR2 FVKESK. V lost 4 bases to trimming and J lost 6 bases, with 13 bases between them. The CDR3 loop spans 14 amino acids. The CDR3 DNA is TGTGCCAGCAGCCCGTCTTTGCCCAGTCAGCCCCAGCATTTT. This sequence encodes CASSPSLPSQPQHF. Full variable domain (missing parts from reference TRBV14 and TRBJ1-5): EAGVTQFPSHSVIEKGQTVTLRCDPISGHDNLYWYRRVMGKEIKFLLHFVKESKQDESGMPNNRFLAERTGGTYSTLKVQPAELEDSGVYFCASSPSLPSQPQHFGDGTRLSIL.

The sample holds a few counts of this clone. This chain links TRBV5-1 with TRBJ1-3; D might be TRBD1 (6 bases). The V and J ends lost 4 bases and 3 bases respectively, with 11 bases between them. The CDR3 sequence is 14 residues long. Germline CDR1 is SGHRS and CDR2 is YFSETQ. The CDR3 nucleotides read TGCGCCAGCAGCCATACGGACAGTGGAAACACCATATATTTT. It yields the protein CASSHTDSGNTIYF.

The genes are TRBV18 and TRBJ2-2; D might be TRBD2 (5 bases). The CDR3 extends over 15 amino acids. The V end lost 3 bases, the J end lost 7 bases, and 15 bases lay between the germline ends. CDR1 and CDR2 (germline): KGHSH, LQKENI. Written as DNA, the CDR3 is TGTGCCAGCTCACCGGAGGCCGACCGATGCGGGGAGCTGTTTTTT. The encoded protein is CASSPEADRCGELFF. Complete variable domain (other parts from reference TRBV18 and TRBJ2-2): NAGVMQNPRHLVRRRGQEARLRCSPMKGHSHVYWYRQLPEEGLKFMVYLQKENIIDESGMPKERFSAEFPKEGPSILRIQQVVRGDSAAYFCASSPEADRCGELFFGEGSRLTVL.

The V and J genes are TRBV10-3 and TRBJ2-7; 8 nucleotides line up with TRBD2. Looked up from germline, CDR1 is ENHRY and CDR2 is SYGVKD. This CDR3 is built from 13 residues. With V trimmed by 6 bases and J by 2 bases, 3 bases remained unmatched. This chain's CDR3 is CAIRGTRTYEQYF. DNA of the CDR3: TGTGCCATCAGGGGGACTAGAACCTACGAGCAGTACTTC.

This chain joins TRBV19 and TRBJ2-3, with D maybe TRBD1 (6 bases). This CDR3 region has 15 residues. V lost 6 bases, J lost 0 bases, and 13 bases lay in between. CDR1 LNHDA and CDR2 SQIVND come from the germline V gene (reference sequence). Here the CDR3 DNA reads TGTGCCAGTAGACCAGGGGCAGTTAGCACAGATACGCAGTATTTT. The encoded protein is CASRPGAVSTDTQYF.